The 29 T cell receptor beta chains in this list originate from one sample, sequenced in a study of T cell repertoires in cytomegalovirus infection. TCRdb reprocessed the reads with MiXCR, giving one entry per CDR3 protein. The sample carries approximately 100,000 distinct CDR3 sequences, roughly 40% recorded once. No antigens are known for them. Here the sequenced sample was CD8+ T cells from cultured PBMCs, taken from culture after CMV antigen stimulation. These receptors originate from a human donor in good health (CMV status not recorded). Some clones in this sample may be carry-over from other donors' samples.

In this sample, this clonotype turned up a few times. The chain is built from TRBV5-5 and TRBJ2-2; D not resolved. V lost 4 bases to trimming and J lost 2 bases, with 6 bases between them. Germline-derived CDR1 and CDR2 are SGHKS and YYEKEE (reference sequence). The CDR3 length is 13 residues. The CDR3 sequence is CASSPPNTGELFF. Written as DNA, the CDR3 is TGTGCCAGCAGCCCTCCTAACACCGGGGAGCTGTTTTTT.

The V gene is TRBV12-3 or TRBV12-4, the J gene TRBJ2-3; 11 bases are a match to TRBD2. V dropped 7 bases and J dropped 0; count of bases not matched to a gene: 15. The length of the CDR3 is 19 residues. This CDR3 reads CASTPTVLAGGLSTDTQYF. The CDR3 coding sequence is TGTGCCAGCACCCCAACCGTGTTAGCGGGGGGGCTTAGCACAGATACGCAGTATTTT.

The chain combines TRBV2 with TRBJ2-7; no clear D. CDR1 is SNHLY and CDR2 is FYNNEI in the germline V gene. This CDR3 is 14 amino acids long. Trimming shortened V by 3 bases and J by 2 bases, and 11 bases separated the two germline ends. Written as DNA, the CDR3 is TGTGCCAGCAGTGATGGAAACAAACCCTACGAGCAGTACTTC. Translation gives CASSDGNKPYEQYF.

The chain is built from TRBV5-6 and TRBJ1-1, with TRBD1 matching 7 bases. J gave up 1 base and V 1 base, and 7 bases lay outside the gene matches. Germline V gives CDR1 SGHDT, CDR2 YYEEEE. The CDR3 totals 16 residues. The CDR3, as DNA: TGTGCCAGCAGCTTGAGGTACCGGGACAGGAACACTGAAGCTTTCTTT. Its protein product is CASSLRYRDRNTEAFF.

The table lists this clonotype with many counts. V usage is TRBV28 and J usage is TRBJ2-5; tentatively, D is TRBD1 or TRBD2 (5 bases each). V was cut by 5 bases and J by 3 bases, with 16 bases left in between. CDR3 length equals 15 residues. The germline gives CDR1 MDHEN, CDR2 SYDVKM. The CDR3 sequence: CASSPLDSVEETQYF. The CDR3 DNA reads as TGTGCCAGCAGTCCACTAGACAGCGTAGAAGAGACCCAGTACTTC. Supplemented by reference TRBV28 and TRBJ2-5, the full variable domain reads DVKVTQSSRYLVKRTGEKVFLECVQDMDHENMFWYRQDPGLGLRLIYFSYDVKMKEKGDIPEGYSVSREKKERFSLILESASTNQTSMYLCASSPLDSVEETQYFGPGTRLLVL.

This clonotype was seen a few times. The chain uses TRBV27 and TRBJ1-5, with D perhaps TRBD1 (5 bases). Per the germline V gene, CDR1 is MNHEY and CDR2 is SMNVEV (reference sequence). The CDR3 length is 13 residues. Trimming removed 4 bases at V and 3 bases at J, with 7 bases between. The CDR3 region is CASSYGANQPQHF. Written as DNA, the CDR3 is TGTGCCAGCAGTTATGGGGCCAATCAGCCCCAGCATTTT.

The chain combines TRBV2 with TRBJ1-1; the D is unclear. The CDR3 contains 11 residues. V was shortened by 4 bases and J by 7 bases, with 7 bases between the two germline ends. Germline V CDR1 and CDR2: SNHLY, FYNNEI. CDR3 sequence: CASSVVHEAFF. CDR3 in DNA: TGTGCCAGCAGTGTAGTGCATGAAGCTTTCTTT.

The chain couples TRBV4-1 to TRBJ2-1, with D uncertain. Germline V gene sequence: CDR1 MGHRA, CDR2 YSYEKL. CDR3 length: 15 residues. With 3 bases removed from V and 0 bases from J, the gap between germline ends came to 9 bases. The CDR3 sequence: CASSQVRSSYNEQFF. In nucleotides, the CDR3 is TGCGCCAGCAGCCAGGTACGGAGCTCCTACAATGAGCAGTTCTTC.

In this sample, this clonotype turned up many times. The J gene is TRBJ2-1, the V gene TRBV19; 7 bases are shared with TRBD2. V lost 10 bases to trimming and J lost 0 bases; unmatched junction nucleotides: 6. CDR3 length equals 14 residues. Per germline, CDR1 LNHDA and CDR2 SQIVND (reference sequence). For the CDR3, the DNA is TGTGCCACCGAAGCGGGGAGCTCCTACAATGAGCAGTTCTTC. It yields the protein CATEAGSSYNEQFF.

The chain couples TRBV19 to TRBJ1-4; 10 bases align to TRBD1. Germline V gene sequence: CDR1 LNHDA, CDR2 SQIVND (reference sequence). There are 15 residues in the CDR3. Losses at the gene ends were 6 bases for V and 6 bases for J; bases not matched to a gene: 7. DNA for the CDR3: TGTGCCAGTAGCGGAGGGACAGGGGTTTATGAAAAACTGTTTTTT. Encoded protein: CASSGGTGVYEKLFF.

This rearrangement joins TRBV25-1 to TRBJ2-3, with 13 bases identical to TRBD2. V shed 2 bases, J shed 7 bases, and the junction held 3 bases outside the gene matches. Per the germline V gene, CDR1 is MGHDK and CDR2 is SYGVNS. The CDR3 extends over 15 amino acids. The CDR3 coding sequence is TGTGCCAGCAGTGAACAGACTAGCGGGGGGCATACGCAGTATTTT. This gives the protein CASSEQTSGGHTQYF. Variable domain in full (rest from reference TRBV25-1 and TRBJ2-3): EADIYQTPRYLVIGTGKKITLECSQTMGHDKMYWYQQDPGMELHLIHYSYGVNSTEKGDLSSESTVSRIRTEHFPLTLESARPSHTSQYLCASSEQTSGGHTQYFGPGTRLTVL.

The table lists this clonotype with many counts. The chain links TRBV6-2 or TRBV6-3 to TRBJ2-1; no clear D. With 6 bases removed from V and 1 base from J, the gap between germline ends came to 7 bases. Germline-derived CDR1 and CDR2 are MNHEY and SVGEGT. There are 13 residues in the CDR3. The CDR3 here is CASSDGSYNEQFF. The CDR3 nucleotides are TGTGCCAGCAGCGACGGATCCTACAATGAGCAGTTCTTC.

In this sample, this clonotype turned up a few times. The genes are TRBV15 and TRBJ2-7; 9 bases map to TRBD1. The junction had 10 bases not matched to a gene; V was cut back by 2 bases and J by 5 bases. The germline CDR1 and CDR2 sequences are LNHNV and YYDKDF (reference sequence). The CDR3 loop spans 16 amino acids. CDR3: CATSRFTGGVFNEQYF. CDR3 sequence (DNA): TGTGCCACCAGCAGATTCACAGGGGGCGTCTTCAACGAGCAGTACTTC.

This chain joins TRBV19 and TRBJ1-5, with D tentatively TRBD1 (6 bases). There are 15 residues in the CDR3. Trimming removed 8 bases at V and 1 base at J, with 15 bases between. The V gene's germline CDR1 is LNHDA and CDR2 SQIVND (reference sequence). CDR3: CASSPGGRSNQPQHF. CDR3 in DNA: TGTGCCAGTTCCCCCGGGGGGCGCAGCAATCAGCCCCAGCATTTT.

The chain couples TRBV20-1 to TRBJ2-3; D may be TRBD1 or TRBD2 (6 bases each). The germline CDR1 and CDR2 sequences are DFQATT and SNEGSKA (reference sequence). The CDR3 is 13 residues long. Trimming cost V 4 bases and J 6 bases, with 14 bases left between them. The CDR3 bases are TGCAGTGCTAACGGGGGCTCCCCGGATACGCAGTATTTT. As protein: CSANGGSPDTQYF.

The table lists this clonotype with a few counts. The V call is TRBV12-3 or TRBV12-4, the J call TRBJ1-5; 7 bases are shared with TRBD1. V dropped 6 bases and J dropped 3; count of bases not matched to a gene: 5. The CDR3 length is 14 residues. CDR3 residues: CASSTGDDNQPQHF. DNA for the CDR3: TGTGCCAGCAGCACAGGGGATGACAATCAGCCCCAGCATTTT.

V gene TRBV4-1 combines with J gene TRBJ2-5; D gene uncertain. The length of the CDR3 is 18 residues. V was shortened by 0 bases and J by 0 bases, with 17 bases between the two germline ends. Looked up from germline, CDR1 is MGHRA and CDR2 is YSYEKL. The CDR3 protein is CASSQDPRWPPDQETQYF. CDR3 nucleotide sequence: TGCGCCAGCAGCCAAGATCCTCGATGGCCCCCGGACCAAGAGACCCAGTACTTC.

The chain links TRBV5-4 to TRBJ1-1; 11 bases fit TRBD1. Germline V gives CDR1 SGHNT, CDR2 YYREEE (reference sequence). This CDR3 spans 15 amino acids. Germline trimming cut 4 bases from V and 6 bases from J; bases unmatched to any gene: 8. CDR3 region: CASSLRTGGFAEAFF. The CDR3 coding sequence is TGTGCCAGCAGCCTCCGGACAGGGGGCTTCGCTGAAGCTTTCTTT.

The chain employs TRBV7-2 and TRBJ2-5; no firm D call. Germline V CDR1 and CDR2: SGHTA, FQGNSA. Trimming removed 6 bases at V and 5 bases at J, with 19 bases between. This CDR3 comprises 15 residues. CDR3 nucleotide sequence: TGTGCCAGCAGATCGACCCCCGGCCTTCGCGAGACCCAGTACTTC. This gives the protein CASRSTPGLRETQYF.

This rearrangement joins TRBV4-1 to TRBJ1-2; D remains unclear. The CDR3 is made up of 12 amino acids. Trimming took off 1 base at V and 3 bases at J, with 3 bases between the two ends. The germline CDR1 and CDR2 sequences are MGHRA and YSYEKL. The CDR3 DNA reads TGCGCCAGCAGCCAAGTGGACTATGGCTACACCTTC. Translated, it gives CASSQVDYGYTF.

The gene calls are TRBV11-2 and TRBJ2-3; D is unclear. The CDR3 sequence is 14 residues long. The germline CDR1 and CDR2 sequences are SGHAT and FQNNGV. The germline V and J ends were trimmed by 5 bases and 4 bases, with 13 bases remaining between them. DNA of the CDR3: TGTGCCAGCAGCGGGCTGCTTTTGGCAGATACGCAGTATTTT. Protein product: CASSGLLLADTQYF.

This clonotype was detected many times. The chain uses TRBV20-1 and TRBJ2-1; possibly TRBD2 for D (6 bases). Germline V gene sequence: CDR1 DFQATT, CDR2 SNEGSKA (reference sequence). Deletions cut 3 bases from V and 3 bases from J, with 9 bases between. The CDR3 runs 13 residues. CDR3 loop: CSASGGDYNEQFF. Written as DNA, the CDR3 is TGCAGTGCTAGCGGCGGGGACTACAATGAGCAGTTCTTC.

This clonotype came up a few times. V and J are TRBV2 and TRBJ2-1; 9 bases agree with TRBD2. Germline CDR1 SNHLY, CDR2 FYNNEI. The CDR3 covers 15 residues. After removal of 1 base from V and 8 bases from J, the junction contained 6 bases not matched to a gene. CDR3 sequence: CASSEGLAGVHEQFF. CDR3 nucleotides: TGTGCCAGCAGTGAAGGGTTAGCGGGGGTCCATGAGCAGTTCTTC.

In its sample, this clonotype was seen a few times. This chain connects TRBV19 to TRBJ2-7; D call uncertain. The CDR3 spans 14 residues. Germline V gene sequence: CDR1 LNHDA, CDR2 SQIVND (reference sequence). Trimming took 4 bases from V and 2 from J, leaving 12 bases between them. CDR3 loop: CASSTFGLTYEQYF. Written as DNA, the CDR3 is TGTGCCAGTAGTACCTTTGGGCTTACCTACGAGCAGTACTTC.

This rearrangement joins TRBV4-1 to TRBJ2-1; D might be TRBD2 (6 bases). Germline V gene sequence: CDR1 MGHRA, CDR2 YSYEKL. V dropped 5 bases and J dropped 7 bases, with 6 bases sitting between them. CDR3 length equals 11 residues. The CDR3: CASSGRNEQFF. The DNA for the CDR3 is TGCGCCAGCAGCGGGAGGAATGAGCAGTTCTTC.

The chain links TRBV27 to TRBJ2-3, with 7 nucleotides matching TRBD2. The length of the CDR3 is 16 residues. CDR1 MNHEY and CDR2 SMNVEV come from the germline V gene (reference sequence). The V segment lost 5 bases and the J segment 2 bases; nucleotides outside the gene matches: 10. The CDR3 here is CASSPAAGDLTDTQYF. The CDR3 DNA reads TGTGCCAGCAGTCCCGCGGCGGGGGATCTCACAGATACGCAGTATTTT.

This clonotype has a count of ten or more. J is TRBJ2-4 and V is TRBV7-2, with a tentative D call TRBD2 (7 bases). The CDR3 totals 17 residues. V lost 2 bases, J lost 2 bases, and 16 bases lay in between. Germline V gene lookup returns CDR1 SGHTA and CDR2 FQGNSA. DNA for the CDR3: TGTGCCAGCAGCTTAAAAAGGGAGGGGGGAACCAAAAACATTCAGTACTTC. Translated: CASSLKREGGTKNIQYF. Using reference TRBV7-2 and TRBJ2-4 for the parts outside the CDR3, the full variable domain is GAGVSQSPSNKVTEKGKDVELRCDPISGHTALYWYRQSLGQGLEFLIYFQGNSAPDKSGLPSDRFSAERTGGSVSTLTIQRTQQEDSAVYLCASSLKREGGTKNIQYFGAGTRLSVL.

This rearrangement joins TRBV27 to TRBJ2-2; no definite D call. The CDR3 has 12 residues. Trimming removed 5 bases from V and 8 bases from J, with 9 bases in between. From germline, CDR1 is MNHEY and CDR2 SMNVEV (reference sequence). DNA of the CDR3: TGTGCCAGCAGTCAGTCGACTGGGGAGCTGTTTTTT. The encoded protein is CASSQSTGELFF.

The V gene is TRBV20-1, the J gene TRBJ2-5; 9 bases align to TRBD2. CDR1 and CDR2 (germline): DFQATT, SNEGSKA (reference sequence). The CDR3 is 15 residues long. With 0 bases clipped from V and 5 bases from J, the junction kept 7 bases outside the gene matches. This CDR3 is CSARDFGGGAETQYF. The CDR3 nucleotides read TGCAGTGCTAGAGATTTCGGCGGGGGGGCTGAGACCCAGTACTTC.